This T cell receptor beta chain was retrieved from a study of spatial heterogeneity in lung cancer. Study-wide background: The study observed each unique TCR and UMI combination more than ten times on average in raw reads.

Sample share makes this clonotype medium-sized (0.01 to 0.1%). Its antigen remains unidentified. Study-wide results and caveats: The estimated TCR-seq coverage of tumor T cells amounted to roughly 6.7% when looking at alpha chains and approximately 12% when looking at beta chains. Mutation counts in tumors were tracked by counts of expanded intratumoral alpha and beta TCRs.

The CDR3 is 15 amino acids. Trimming removed 7 bases from V and 7 bases from J; junction bases left unmatched: 8. CDR1 is MNHEY, CDR2 SVGAGI, per germline. Sample time point: sample taken at primary tumor resection. Untreated early-stage non-small cell lung cancer patients, 72 in total, were the donors. MiXCR, run by TCRdb on the 5' RACE reads, gives a single entry per CDR3 protein. The table includes fewer than 7,500 distinct CDR3 sequences, roughly 15% detected once. The J gene is TRBJ2-5, the V gene TRBV6-5; 14 bases are a match to TRBD2. The specimen comprised lung tumor tissue, sampled at surgery. This TCR derives from a male donor with early-stage non-small cell lung cancer. The chain's CDR3 is CASNIGLAGGGTQYF. In nucleotides, the CDR3 is TGTGCCAGCAACATAGGACTAGCGGGAGGAGGGACCCAGTACTTC.